The entry that follows covers one T cell receptor beta chain sequence. The antigen remains undetermined. Documented treatment: roughly 11-day PBMC culture with coronavirus spike peptide pools or control peptides (ViraFEST assay). ViraFEST grew antigen-specific T cells using peptide pools, then sequenced TCRs. The sample comes from a study of vaccination and CD4 T cells after COVID-19. Cultured CD4+ T cell DNA was sequenced using the Oncomine TCR Beta short-read assay. Via MiXCR, TCRdb re-called the PCR reads, giving one row per CDR3 protein. The sample contains approximately 6,700 distinct CDR3 sequences, around 50% of which appear only once. V trimming: 4 bases; J trimming: 0 bases; junction bases outside the gene matches: 5. This CDR3 has 15 residues. CDR1 LGHNA and CDR2 YNFKEQ come from the germline V gene.

This clonotype was sampled from a human donor who had recovered from COVID-19. V usage is TRBV4-2 and J usage is TRBJ2-5; 7 bases agree with TRBD2. Sequenced material: CD4+ T cells from blood, cultured in vitro. The CDR3 region is CASSPSGVYQETQYF. DNA of the CDR3: TGTGCCAGCAGCCCTAGCGGAGTGTACCAAGAGACCCAGTACTTC.